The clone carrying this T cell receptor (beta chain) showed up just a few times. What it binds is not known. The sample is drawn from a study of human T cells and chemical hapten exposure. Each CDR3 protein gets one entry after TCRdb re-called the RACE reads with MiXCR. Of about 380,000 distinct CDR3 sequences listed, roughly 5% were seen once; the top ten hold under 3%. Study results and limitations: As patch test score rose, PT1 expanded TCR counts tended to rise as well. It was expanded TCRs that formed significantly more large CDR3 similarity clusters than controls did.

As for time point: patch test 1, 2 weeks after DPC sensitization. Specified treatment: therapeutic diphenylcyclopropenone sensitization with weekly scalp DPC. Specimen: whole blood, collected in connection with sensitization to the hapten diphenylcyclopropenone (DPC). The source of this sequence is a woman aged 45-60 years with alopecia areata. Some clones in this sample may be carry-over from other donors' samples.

The CDR3 is CASSWERGTDTQYF. The CDR3 region has the DNA TGTGCCAGCAGCTGGGAGCGGGGCACAGATACGCAGTATTTT. J is TRBJ2-3 and V is TRBV7-9, with D perhaps matching TRBD2 (6 bases). V was cut by 4 bases and J by 1 base, with 9 bases left in between. The germline CDR1 and CDR2 sequences are SEHNR and FQNEAQ (reference sequence). The CDR3 loop spans 14 amino acids.